A selection of T cell receptor beta chains follows, all from one sample in a study of blood T cells in healthy people across ages. TCRdb independently ran MiXCR on the 5' RACE reads; one entry per CDR3 protein. The profile shows around 2 million distinct CDR3 sequences, around 42% of them singletons. Sequenced sample: blood. These receptors were taken from a human donor in good health. Both conserved end residues are part of each CDR3. A D gene is named only where the DNA matches it firmly. A row's size may be missing; if present it is once, few, many or a size class.

.	TRBJ2-1	TRBV12-3/TRBV12-4	.	CASSLGDSPNEQFF	TGTGCCAGCAGTTTAGGTGACTCGCCCAATGAGCAGTTCTTC
.	TRBJ2-5	TRBV2	.	CASSAPKESRVLSQARETQYF	TGTGCCAGCAGTGCACCCAAAGAGAGCAGAGTTTTGTCACAGGCGAGAGAGACCCAGTACTTC
.	TRBJ2-3	TRBV4-1	.	CASSQDWSGTYTDTQYF	TGCGCCAGCAGCCAAGATTGGTCGGGGACATACACAGATACGCAGTATTTT
TRBD1	TRBJ2-5	TRBV6-2/TRBV6-3	many	CASSYDRDRETQYF	TGTGCCAGCAGTTACGACAGGGATCGGGAGACCCAGTACTTC
.	TRBJ2-1	TRBV4-3	.	CASSQEGGTIHNEQFF	TGCGCCAGCAGCCAAGAAGGGGGTACCATCCACAATGAGCAGTTCTTC
.	TRBJ2-7	TRBV4-3	few	CASSQDLATASYEQYF	TGCGCCAGCAGCCAAGATTTGGCGACTGCAAGCTACGAGCAGTACTTC
.	TRBJ2-1	TRBV27	.	CASSRQVGKQLNEQFF	TGTGCCAGCAGTAGACAGGTCGGGAAGCAACTCAATGAGCAGTTCTTC
.	TRBJ2-7	TRBV6-6	few	CASSYSKVKGYEQYF	TGTGCCAGCAGTTACTCGAAGGTGAAGGGGTACGAGCAGTACTTC
.	TRBJ1-5	TRBV28	few	CASSRPASNQPQHF	TGTGCCAGCAGTAGGCCGGCTAGCAATCAGCCCCAGCATTTT
TRBD1	TRBJ1-2	TRBV3-1	few	CASSQVQGADGYTF	TGTGCCAGCAGCCAAGTACAGGGGGCTGATGGCTACACCTTC
.	TRBJ1-1	TRBV18	.	CASSPLGTDRPEAFF	TGTGCCAGCTCACCTCTAGGGACCGATCGACCTGAAGCTTTCTTT
.	TRBJ1-1	TRBV4-1	.	CASSQGPGGGNTEAFF	TGCGCCAGCAGCCAAGGGCCCGGGGGGGGGAACACTGAAGCTTTCTTT
.	TRBJ2-7	TRBV7-2	.	CASSLWQGGPYEQYF	TGTGCCAGCAGCTTATGGCAGGGAGGTCCCTACGAGCAGTACTTC
.	TRBJ2-3	TRBV7-2	.	CASSYDSTTDTQYF	TGTGCCAGCAGCTACGACAGTACCACAGATACGCAGTATTTT
.	TRBJ1-2	TRBV28	.	CASSGTDHYGYTF	TGTGCCAGCTCCGGGACCGACCATTATGGCTACACCTTC
TRBD1	TRBJ1-2	TRBV15	few	CATRPPGQGYGYTF	TGTGCCACCAGACCCCCCGGACAGGGTTATGGCTACACCTTC
TRBD1	TRBJ2-3	TRBV20-1	.	CSATGQLNTDTQYF	TGCAGTGCTACGGGACAGCTCAACACAGATACGCAGTATTTT
.	TRBJ1-1	TRBV15	.	CATSRGLITEAFF	TGTGCCACCAGCAGAGGCCTGATCACTGAAGCTTTCTTT
.	TRBJ2-1	TRBV7-9	.	CVSSRGTASLYNEQFF	TGTGTCAGCAGCCGGGGTACGGCTAGCCTATACAATGAGCAGTTCTTC
.	TRBJ2-5	TRBV24-1	few	CATSDSLTGETQYF	TGTGCCACCAGTGACAGCCTTACGGGAGAGACCCAGTACTTC
.	TRBJ1-5	TRBV5-1	.	CASSSGTPGQPQHF	TGCGCCAGCAGCTCCGGGACCCCAGGGCAGCCCCAGCATTTT
TRBD1	TRBJ2-1	TRBV5-6	once	CASSSSGQAYNEQFF	TGTGCCAGCAGCTCAAGCGGACAGGCTTACAATGAGCAGTTCTTC
TRBD1	TRBJ2-5	TRBV2	.	CASSDRGSVLGETQYF	TGTGCCAGCAGTGACAGGGGGTCGGTGTTAGGAGAGACCCAGTACTTC
TRBD1	TRBJ2-1	TRBV29-1	.	CSGAGTGKVNEQFF	TGCAGCGGAGCCGGGACAGGGAAAGTGAATGAGCAGTTCTTC
TRBD1	TRBJ2-2	TRBV12-3/TRBV12-4	.	CASGLGAGGFTGELFF	TGTGCCAGCGGGTTGGGAGCAGGGGGATTCACCGGGGAGCTGTTTTTT
.	TRBJ2-1	TRBV4-3	.	CASSREEGPELPYNEQFF	TGCGCCAGCAGTCGAGAAGAAGGGCCGGAACTCCCCTACAATGAGCAGTTCTTC
.	TRBJ2-1	TRBV5-1	.	CASSLLDQDYNEQFF	TGCGCCAGCAGCTTACTGGACCAAGACTACAATGAGCAGTTCTTC
.	TRBJ2-1	TRBV4-1	few	CASSQDLGSGGLNNEQFF	TGCGCCAGCAGCCAAGATTTGGGTTCCGGGGGACTGAACAATGAGCAGTTCTTC
TRBD2	TRBJ2-5	TRBV3-1	.	CASSQDLGRGEETQYF	TGTGCCAGCAGCCAAGACCTCGGGAGGGGAGAAGAGACCCAGTACTTC
.	TRBJ1-4	TRBV20-1	.	CSATSYLPTNEKLFF	TGCAGTGCTACCTCCTACTTACCAACTAATGAAAAACTGTTTTTT
.	TRBJ1-2	TRBV7-2	.	CASSLYAGKADGYTF	TGTGCCAGCAGCTTATACGCAGGGAAGGCGGATGGCTACACCTTC
.	TRBJ2-3	TRBV4-1	.	CASGQGGAAALSTDTQYF	TGCGCCAGCGGCCAAGGAGGGGCGGCGGCACTAAGCACAGATACGCAGTATTTT
.	TRBJ2-7	TRBV6-6	.	CASSYSEGDHEQYF	TGTGCCAGCAGTTACTCCGAGGGGGACCACGAGCAGTACTTC
.	TRBJ1-2	TRBV10-3	.	CAISESGEVGYTF	TGTGCCATCAGTGAGTCCGGGGAGGTCGGCTACACCTTC
TRBD1	TRBJ2-5	TRBV5-5	.	CASTHHRGPMETQYF	TGTGCCAGCACCCACCACAGGGGGCCTATGGAGACCCAGTACTTC
TRBD1	TRBJ1-2	TRBV9	many	CASSLQGLGYTF	TGTGCCAGCAGCTTACAGGGGTTAGGCTACACCTTC
.	TRBJ1-1	TRBV6-2/TRBV6-3	.	CASSYSIRTMNTEAFF	TGTGCCAGCAGTTACTCGATAAGGACAATGAACACTGAAGCTTTCTTT
.	TRBJ1-2	TRBV10-3	.	CAISEGQIGYTF	TGTGCCATCAGTGAGGGGCAGATTGGCTACACCTTC
TRBD2	TRBJ2-3	TRBV12-3/TRBV12-4	few	CASSLVSGGPSTDTQYF	TGTGCCAGCAGTTTAGTCAGCGGGGGTCCTAGCACAGATACGCAGTATTTT
.	TRBJ1-1	TRBV10-3	few	CAISLGRGMNTEAFF	TGTGCCATCAGCCTGGGTAGAGGCATGAACACTGAAGCTTTCTTT